One and the same sample provided the 7 T cell receptor beta chains below, sequenced in a study of neurological immune-mediated disorders. TCRdb re-called the 5' RACE reads through MiXCR, storing one row per CDR3 protein. The data contain 20,000 or so distinct CDR3 sequences, about an eighth of them singletons. Sequenced sample: PBMCs. The receptors come from a woman aged 40 to 50 with HTLV-1-associated myelopathy (HAM/TSP).

The table lists this clonotype with many counts. The genes are TRBV6-6 and TRBJ1-5; TRBD1 agrees at 10 bases. Germline lookup yields CDR1 MNHNY and CDR2 SVGAGI (reference sequence). Trimming at V came to 5 bases and at J to 3 bases, leaving 4 bases not matched to a gene. This CDR3 region has 15 residues. The CDR3 reads CASSPDRGNNQPQHF. As DNA, the CDR3 is TGTGCCAGCAGTCCGGACAGGGGGAACAATCAGCCCCAGCATTTT.

In its sample, this clonotype was seen many times. The chain joins TRBV20-1 to TRBJ2-1; 7 positions agree with TRBD1. CDR1 is DFQATT and CDR2 is SNEGSKA in the germline V gene (reference sequence). J gave up 6 bases and V 2 bases, and 7 bases lay outside the gene matches. CDR3 size: 14 residues. The CDR3 coding sequence is TGCAGTGCTAGATCCACAGGGGACATCAATGAGCAGTTCTTC. It specifies CSARSTGDINEQFF.

This clonotype was picked up many times. The chain employs TRBV6-5 and TRBJ1-2; no clear D gene. Germline-derived CDR1 and CDR2 are MNHEY and SVGAGI. The CDR3 spans 14 residues. V shed 7 bases and J shed 2 bases, with 14 bases lying between them. Here the CDR3 DNA reads TGTGCCAGCAATCCCATTGAGGGAAACTATGGCTACACCTTC. It translates to CASNPIEGNYGYTF.

The chain recombines TRBV5-1 with TRBJ2-1; a weak D match, TRBD2 (6 bases). The length of the CDR3 is 17 residues. Germline-derived CDR1 and CDR2 are SGHRS and YFSETQ. The germline V and J ends were trimmed by 4 bases and 8 bases, with 25 bases remaining between them. CDR3 sequence: CASSGTGLRMRAHEQFF. The DNA for the CDR3 is TGCGCCAGCAGCGGGACGGGACTCAGGATGAGGGCTCATGAGCAGTTCTTC.

This chain joins TRBV12-3 or TRBV12-4 and TRBJ1-1; 8 nucleotides agree with TRBD1. The ends lost 6 bases at V and 5 bases at J; junction bases unmatched: 5. The CDR3 contains 13 residues. As DNA, the CDR3 is TGTGCCAGCAGCCCAGGGGGCAGTACTGAAGCTTTCTTT. Translating it yields CASSPGGSTEAFF.

This clonotype has ten or more counts. The genes are TRBV12-3 or TRBV12-4 and TRBJ1-1, with D possibly being TRBD1 (6 bases). The CDR3 is made up of 14 amino acids. Trimming took off 6 bases at V and 2 bases at J, with 13 bases between the two ends. The CDR3 nucleotides read TGTGCCAGCAGCCCGAGGACAGCCAACACTGAAGCTTTCTTT. Amino acids: CASSPRTANTEAFF.

The V call is TRBV10-3, the J call TRBJ2-2, with no clear D. V gave up 2 bases and J gave up 6 bases, with 16 bases separating them. This CDR3 is built from 16 residues. CDR1 ENHRY and CDR2 SYGVKD come from the germline V gene. CDR3 in DNA: TGTGCCATCAGTGAGGTGGCCACAAATGGCGCCGGGGAGCTGTTTTTT. Its protein is CAISEVATNGAGELFF.